This entry is about one TCR beta chain. This record comes from a study of identical twins. Trimming took 1 base from V and 2 from J, leaving 9 bases between them. The germline V gene encodes CDR1 LGHDT and CDR2 YNNKEL (reference sequence). This CDR3 is 14 amino acids long. One entry per CDR3 protein, called by TCRdb with MiXCR from the 5' RACE reads. Here the sample spans 1.5 million to 2 million distinct CDR3 sequences, roughly 35% being singletons. The rearrangement uses TRBV3-1 and TRBJ2-7, with no clear D. Sequencing was carried out using cord blood. The sequence derives from a newborn girl in good health. CDR3 region: CASSQGLTPYEQYF. CDR3 in DNA: TGTGCCAGCAGCCAAGGGCTGACCCCCTACGAGCAGTACTTC.